This T cell receptor (beta chain) was retrieved from a study of T cell responses to AZD1222 COVID-19 vaccine. Overall study results and limits: Of the AZD1222 recipients, only 5 to 7 were seropositive at baseline.

Per the germline V gene, CDR1 is SGHNT and CDR2 is YENEEA. CDR3 size: 16 residues. Trimming removed 6 bases from V and 4 bases from J; junction bases left unmatched: 9. Data came from immunoSEQ multiplex PCR; TCRdb stores just in-frame clones and leaves some out. The sample includes 130,000 to 150,000 clones, around 83% of them seen just once. This clone was seen a single time. Its antigen is unidentified. This sample comprised peripheral blood, obtained 28 days after the second AZD1222 dose. The origin of this receptor is an adult who received the AZD1222 COVID-19 vaccine. The chain combines TRBV11-3 with TRBJ1-6; 7 bases fit TRBD1. The CDR3 DNA sequence: TGTGCCAGCAGGAAGGAGGAGGGGGCTTATAATTCACCCCTCCACTTT. It codes for CASRKEEGAYNSPLHF. Drawing the rest from reference TRBV11-3 and TRBJ1-6, the complete variable domain is EAGVVQSPRYKIIEKKQPVAFWCNPISGHNTLYWYLQNLGQGPELLIRYENEEAVDDSQLPKDRFSAERLKGVDSTLKIQPAELGDSAVYLCASRKEEGAYNSPLHFGNGTRLTVT.